The 22 T cell receptor beta chains listed next were all sequenced from one sample in a study of blood T cells in healthy people across ages. Together with a sample-barcoded 5' primer, a J-beta primer mix was included in a second PCR lasting about 7 to 12 cycles. Each CDR3 protein is one row after TCRdb ran MiXCR on the 5' RACE reads. Of some 860,000 distinct CDR3 sequences listed, just over 55% were seen once; the top ten hold under 30%. The sequenced sample was blood. The receptors here all came from a man aged 40-49 years in good health.

The DNA of the CDR3 is TGCGCCAGCAGCTTGGACGTGGGCCCCGGGGAGCTGTTTTTT. This gives the protein CASSLDVGPGELFF. This chain joins TRBV5-1 and TRBJ2-2; D gene ambiguous. Germline lookup yields CDR1 SGHRS and CDR2 YFSETQ. The V gene lost 0 bases and the J gene lost 6 bases, with 9 bases spanning the gap. There are 14 residues in the CDR3.

The rearrangement links TRBV20-1 to TRBJ2-1; 7 bases agree with TRBD1. There are 13 residues in the CDR3. The V gene end was trimmed by 3 bases and the J gene end by 6 bases; junction bases not matched to a gene: 5. Germline V gives CDR1 DFQATT, CDR2 SNEGSKA (reference sequence). The CDR3 protein is CSASSRQGNEQFF. CDR3 in DNA: TGCAGTGCTAGTTCAAGACAGGGCAATGAGCAGTTCTTC.

The chain is built from TRBV10-3 and TRBJ2-5; D might be TRBD1 (5 bases). From germline, CDR1 is ENHRY and CDR2 SYGVKD. V dropped 10 bases and J dropped 5 bases, with 11 bases sitting between them. The CDR3 is 11 residues long. The CDR3, as DNA: TGTGCCACCCAGGGATGGGAGACCCAGTACTTC. As protein: CATQGWETQYF.

The CDR3 DNA sequence: TGTGCCAGCAGTTACACAGGAGTACCTAAAGAGACCCAGTACTTC. Encoded protein: CASSYTGVPKETQYF. The rearrangement joins TRBV6-5 to TRBJ2-5; weak D call: TRBD1 (5 bases). V was trimmed by 2 bases and J by 3 bases, leaving 13 bases between them. From germline, CDR1 is MNHEY and CDR2 SVGAGI. The CDR3 totals 15 residues.

The CDR3 region has the DNA TGTGCCAGTAGTATAGGGGGACAGGGAACTTCAGGCTACACCTTC. It yields the protein CASSIGGQGTSGYTF. The chain is built from TRBV19 and TRBJ1-2, with TRBD1 matching over 9 bases. Germline CDR1 reads LNHDA; CDR2 reads SQIVND (reference sequence). V gave up 1 base and J gave up 8 bases; unmatched junction bases: 8. The CDR3 totals 15 residues.

This clonotype was found once. The V gene is TRBV5-1, the J gene TRBJ2-5; D possibly corresponds to TRBD2 (7 bases). The DNA end is a closer match to TRBJ2-7, so the J assignment may be wrong. Germline assignment: CDR1 SGHRS and CDR2 YFSETQ. This CDR3 contains 15 residues. The CDR3 loop reads CASSREGHADYEQYF. CDR3 DNA sequence: TGCGCCAGCAGCAGGGAGGGACACGCGGACTACGAGCAGTACTTC.

The chain couples TRBV4-2 to TRBJ1-4; 9 bases agree with TRBD1. Unmatched junction bases numbered 7, after V lost 0 bases and J lost 8 bases. Germline values: CDR1 LGHNA, CDR2 YNFKEQ. The CDR3 spans 16 residues. CDR3 coding DNA: TGTGCCAGCAGCCAAGAGGTACAGGGGGCTGGGGAAAAACTGTTTTTT. Translated: CASSQEVQGAGEKLFF.

The chain uses TRBV7-2 and TRBJ2-7; 7 bases line up with TRBD2. Looked up from germline, CDR1 is SGHTA and CDR2 is FQGNSA. After removal of 5 bases from V and 2 bases from J, the junction contained 12 bases not matched to a gene. The CDR3 length is 16 residues. The CDR3 reads CASSRDELAAAYEQYF. CDR3 nucleotides: TGTGCCAGCAGCCGAGATGAGCTAGCGGCGGCCTACGAGCAGTACTTC.

The chain joins TRBV13 to TRBJ2-5; 14 nucleotides match TRBD2. CDR1 is PRHDT, CDR2 FYEKMQ, per germline (reference sequence). The CDR3 runs to 16 residues. V trimming: 5 bases; J trimming: 2 bases; junction bases outside the gene matches: 4. The CDR3 sequence: CASSRRTSGRQETQYF. The DNA of the CDR3 is TGTGCCAGCAGCAGACGGACTAGCGGGAGGCAAGAGACCCAGTACTTC. The full variable domain, in which reference TRBV13 and TRBJ2-5 provide the parts outside the CDR3, is AAGVIQSPRHLIKEKRETATLKCYPIPRHDTVYWYQQGPGQDPQFLISFYEKMQSDKGSIPDRFSAQQFSDYHSELNMSSLELGDSALYFCASSRRTSGRQETQYFGPGTRLLVL.

The rearrangement links TRBV2 to TRBJ2-2; D is undetermined. Trimming took 2 bases from V and 7 from J, leaving 11 bases between them. CDR3 length equals 14 residues. Germline CDR1 and CDR2: SNHLY and FYNNEI. The CDR3: CASSETRTLGELFF. The CDR3 nucleotides read TGTGCCAGCAGTGAAACACGGACCCTCGGGGAGCTGTTTTTT. The complete variable domain, with remaining parts taken from reference TRBV2 and TRBJ2-2, reads EPEVTQTPSHQVTQMGQEVILRCVPISNHLYFYWYRQILGQKVEFLVSFYNNEISEKSEIFDDQFSVERPDGSNFTLKIRSTKLEDSAMYFCASSETRTLGELFFGEGSRLTVL.

The chain combines TRBV3-1 with TRBJ1-2, with D possibly matching TRBD1 (6 bases). Trimming removed 2 bases from V and 5 bases from J, with 21 bases in between. This CDR3 is built from 17 residues. CDR1 is LGHDT and CDR2 is YNNKEL in the germline V gene (reference sequence). Here the CDR3 reads CASSQNPDRPGIYGYTF. The CDR3 DNA reads TGTGCCAGCAGCCAAAACCCTGACAGGCCCGGGATTTATGGCTACACCTTC.

This clonotype came up a few times. The gene calls are TRBV7-2 and TRBJ2-7; TRBD1 might be the D (5 bases). This CDR3 has 12 amino acids. Germline loops: CDR1 SGHTA, CDR2 FQGNSA. Trimming stripped 8 bases from V and 3 bases from J, with 11 bases between. The CDR3 reads CASGWGYYEQYF. In DNA, the CDR3 is TGTGCCAGCGGGTGGGGCTACTACGAGCAGTACTTC. Full variable domain (remainder filled in from reference TRBV7-2 and TRBJ2-7): GAGVSQSPSNKVTEKGKDVELRCDPISGHTALYWYRQSLGQGLEFLIYFQGNSAPDKSGLPSDRFSAERTGGSVSTLTIQRTQQEDSAVYLCASGWGYYEQYFGPGTRLTVT.

For this clonotype: As the CDR3 is not closed by the conserved phenylalanine or tryptophan, this likely results from a read error. The CDR3 DNA reads as TGTGCTAGTGGGGTCGGGACAGGGCTCTACAATGAGCAGTTCTGC. Its translation: CASGVGTGLYNEQFC. This chain connects TRBV12-5 to TRBJ2-1, with 9 bases fitting TRBD1. This CDR3 comprises 15 residues. Germline lookup yields CDR1 LGHNT and CDR2 FRNRAP. V trimming: 6 bases; J trimming: 3 bases; junction bases outside the gene matches: 6.

The chain couples TRBV12-5 to TRBJ2-2; D is unresolved. The CDR3 length is 16 residues. Germline CDR1 LGHNT, CDR2 FRNRAP. V lost 7 bases to trimming and J lost 4 bases, with 19 bases between them. The CDR3 DNA is TGTGCTAGTGTTTATGAGGCCTCGTCAGGCACCGGGGAGCTGTTTTTT. This translates into CASVYEASSGTGELFF.

The chain couples TRBV3-1 to TRBJ1-2; D may be TRBD1 (5 bases). Germline lookup yields CDR1 LGHDT and CDR2 YNNKEL (reference sequence). Deletions cut 1 base from V and 2 bases from J, with 20 bases between. This CDR3 is built from 18 residues. This CDR3 reads CASSQAMVGRQSNYGYTF. In nucleotides, the CDR3 is TGTGCCAGCAGCCAAGCGATGGTCGGGCGACAGTCCAACTATGGCTACACCTTC.

CDR3 nucleotide sequence: TGTGCCAGCTCTGGACAGGGAGGTTGGTACTATGGCTACACCTTC. Translating gives CASSGQGGWYYGYTF. This sequence joins TRBV27 and TRBJ1-2; 8 bases fit TRBD1. Germline values: CDR1 MNHEY, CDR2 SMNVEV (reference sequence). V shed 8 bases and J 3 bases; nucleotides not matched to a gene: 11. The length of the CDR3 is 15 residues.

Concerning this clonotype itself: Being one base from a much bigger clone, this may be a read error. The CDR3 region is CASSLDDFGTDYEQYF. The CDR3 DNA follows: TGTGCCAGCAGCTTAGATGATTTCGGGACAGACTACGAGCAGTACTTC. The chain recombines TRBV7-9 with TRBJ2-7, with TRBD1 matching 7 bases. This CDR3 comprises 16 residues. After removal of 1 base from V and 3 bases from J, the junction contained 9 bases not matched to a gene. Germline lookup yields CDR1 SEHNR and CDR2 FQNEAQ (reference sequence).

This clonotype was observed a handful of times. The chain recombines TRBV5-6 with TRBJ2-5; 9 bases match TRBD2. V was pared by 3 bases and J by 0 bases, with 6 bases of the junction left unmatched. This CDR3 comprises 16 residues. Germline CDR1 reads SGHDT; CDR2 reads YYEEEE. CDR3 sequence (DNA): TGTGCCAGCAGCTCCAAGCGGGGGGACAACCAAGAGACCCAGTACTTC. It specifies CASSSKRGDNQETQYF.

This chain links TRBV12-3 or TRBV12-4 with TRBJ2-5; 7 bases align to TRBD1. The CDR3 sequence is 17 residues long. After removal of 5 bases from V and 5 bases from J, the junction contained 17 bases not matched to a gene. Written as DNA, the CDR3 is TGTGCCAGCAGTCATTCGACAGGGACCACCGTTATGGAGACCCAGTACTTC. As protein: CASSHSTGTTVMETQYF.

The CDR3 reads CASRNPGGLYGYTF. The CDR3, as DNA: TGCGCCAGCAGAAACCCAGGGGGCCTCTATGGCTACACCTTC. The chain uses TRBV4-3 and TRBJ1-2, with 8 bases that match TRBD1. From germline, CDR1 is LGHNA and CDR2 YSLEER. The junction had 7 bases not matched to a gene; V was cut back by 6 bases and J by 4 bases. This CDR3 spans 14 amino acids.

The genes are TRBV28 and TRBJ1-2; D not certain. Trimming removed 5 bases from V and 4 bases from J, with 8 bases in between. This CDR3 is built from 12 residues. Germline CDR1 is MDHEN and CDR2 is SYDVKM. The CDR3 here is CASSTLGYGYTF. CDR3 sequence (DNA): TGTGCCAGCAGTACCCTAGGCTATGGCTACACCTTC.

The sample holds many counts of this clonotype. The chain links TRBV20-1 to TRBJ2-1; 7 bases map to TRBD2. CDR1 DFQATT and CDR2 SNEGSKA come from the germline V gene (reference sequence). After removal of 0 bases from V and 6 bases from J, the junction contained 17 bases not matched to a gene. This CDR3 contains 18 residues. CDR3: CSARDSERGTYFINEQFF. The CDR3 DNA sequence: TGCAGTGCTAGAGATTCGGAGCGGGGAACATACTTCATCAATGAGCAGTTCTTC.